In this sample, the clone carrying this TCR beta chain turned up many times. This sample was included in a study of T cells in Graves' hyperthyroidism and ophthalmopathy. Germline lookup yields CDR1 SGHTA and CDR2 FQGNSA. The CDR3 has 15 residues. The V gene end was trimmed by 5 bases and the J gene end by 4 bases; junction bases not matched to a gene: 8. TCR beta CDR3 sequences were amplified from RNA transcripts. In the first-round RT-PCR of the TCR CDR3, the HTBI primer set was used. TCRdb re-called the multiplex PCR reads with MiXCR, one entry per CDR3 protein. The table includes more than 350,000 distinct CDR3 sequences, 14% detected once.

Sequenced sample: blood. The sequence came from a woman in her thirties with Graves' ophthalmopathy. The J gene is TRBJ2-3, the V gene TRBV7-2; TRBD1 matches at 8 bases. The CDR3 nucleotides read TGTGCCAGCAGCCAGAGGACAGGGAGGCCAGATACGCAGTATTTT. It is translated as CASSQRTGRPDTQYF.